The T cell receptor beta chain under discussion was sequenced for a study of technical replicates of blood from a handful of donors. Clones were read by immunoSEQ multiplex PCR, and TCRdb kept only the in-frame ones, dropping some. This table holds about 64,000 clones, about 88% found once. Germline values: CDR1 LGHNA, CDR2 YSLEER. Trimming took 0 bases from V and 3 from J, leaving 9 bases between them. The CDR3 has 14 amino acids. The sequence came from a human donor in good health. Some clones in this sample may be carry-over from other donors' samples. The sample consisted of PBMCs. The chain employs TRBV4-3 and TRBJ2-7; a possible D gene is TRBD2 (6 bases). CDR3 loop: CASSQDGGNYEQYF. The DNA for the CDR3 is TGCGCCAGCAGCCAAGATGGCGGGAACTACGAGCAGTACTTC.